Below, 12 T cell receptor beta chains from the same sample are listed, as sequenced in a study of T cells in Graves' hyperthyroidism and ophthalmopathy. TCR beta CDR3 region amplification was performed from RNA transcripts. The HTBI primer set served for first-round RT-PCR of the TCR CDR3. TCRdb recomputed calls from the multiplex PCR reads with MiXCR, one row per CDR3 protein. Here the sample spans about 610,000 distinct CDR3 sequences, roughly a sixth being singletons. The sequenced material came from blood. The receptors come from a woman aged 35 to 49 with Graves' ophthalmopathy.

This clonotype was observed at least ten times. The rearrangement joins TRBV2 to TRBJ2-1; a weak D match, TRBD1 (6 bases). V lost 6 bases to trimming and J lost 8 bases, with 11 bases between them. The CDR3 covers 12 residues. Germline lookup yields CDR1 SNHLY and CDR2 FYNNEI. The CDR3 region is CASRLQGDEQFF. Here the CDR3 DNA reads TGTGCCAGCAGGCTACAGGGCGATGAGCAGTTCTTC.

The V gene is TRBV7-3, the J gene TRBJ2-1; 10 bases match TRBD2. CDR3 length: 16 amino acids. Trimming cost V 3 bases and J 6 bases; bases outside gene matches: 8. Germline CDR1 is SGHTA and CDR2 is FQGTGA. Here the CDR3 reads CASSLLAGVVGNEQFF. CDR3 in DNA: TGTGCCAGCAGCTTGCTAGCGGGGGTTGTTGGCAATGAGCAGTTCTTC.

This clonotype occurred a few times. The rearrangement links TRBV18 to TRBJ2-1; 10 bases are a match to TRBD1. Germline loops: CDR1 KGHSH, CDR2 LQKENI. This CDR3 is 14 amino acids long. Losses at the gene ends were 3 bases for V and 9 bases for J; bases not matched to a gene: 5. The CDR3 protein is CASSPGQGLGEQFF. The CDR3 nucleotides read TGTGCCAGCTCACCGGGACAGGGGTTAGGTGAGCAGTTCTTC.

This clonotype was seen more than once but under ten times. The CDR3 DNA is TGCAGTGCTAGCACCCCGGGTAGCTCACCCCTCCACTTT. Amino acids: CSASTPGSSPLHF. The chain joins TRBV20-1 to TRBJ1-6; D gene unclear. Germline V lookup: CDR1 DFQATT, CDR2 SNEGSKA (reference sequence). The CDR3 has 13 residues. V was pared by 3 bases and J by 10 bases, with 13 bases between.

This clonotype was found a few times. The genes are TRBV10-3 and TRBJ2-5, with 8 bases identical to TRBD2. J lost 2 bases, V lost 3 bases, and 5 bases had no gene match. CDR1 ENHRY and CDR2 SYGVKD come from the germline V gene. This CDR3 contains 15 residues. The CDR3: CAISDLAGLQETQYF. The CDR3 nucleotides are TGTGCCATCAGTGACCTAGCGGGCCTACAAGAGACCCAGTACTTC.

This clonotype was counted at least ten times. The CDR3 sequence: CASSPPWQAGQFF. CDR3 nucleotides: TGTGCCAGCAGCCCCCCATGGCAGGCCGGGCAGTTCTTC. The chain couples TRBV28 to TRBJ2-1; D call uncertain. Trimming took off 6 bases at V and 12 bases at J, with 18 bases between the two ends. The CDR3 extends over 13 amino acids. Germline values: CDR1 MDHEN, CDR2 SYDVKM.

The chain links TRBV28 to TRBJ2-2; 10 bases agree with TRBD2. The CDR3 has 15 amino acids. Per germline, CDR1 MDHEN and CDR2 SYDVKM. V shed 7 bases and J 0 bases; nucleotides not matched to a gene: 2. The CDR3 DNA follows: TGTGCCAGCACCCTAGCGGGAGCGAACACCGGGGAGCTGTTTTTT. Translation: CASTLAGANTGELFF.

This clonotype came up a few times. The rearrangement joins TRBV7-2 to TRBJ1-5, with TRBD1 matching 8 bases. CDR1 and CDR2 (germline): SGHTA, FQGNSA. The CDR3 is 15 residues long. J was trimmed by 6 bases and V by 5 bases; bases with no gene match: 9. This CDR3 reads CASSRGPTGVQPQHF. In DNA form, the CDR3 reads TGTGCCAGCAGCCGCGGCCCGACAGGGGTTCAGCCCCAGCATTTT. Variable domain in full (rest from reference TRBV7-2 and TRBJ1-5): GAGVSQSPSNKVTEKGKDVELRCDPISGHTALYWYRQSLGQGLEFLIYFQGNSAPDKSGLPSDRFSAERTGGSVSTLTIQRTQQEDSAVYLCASSRGPTGVQPQHFGDGTRLSIL.

To note about this clonotype: This clone may be a read error of a much larger clone one base away. The chain is built from TRBV11-3 and TRBJ2-1, with 7 bases lining up with TRBD1. The CDR3 is made up of 15 amino acids. Germline assignment: CDR1 SGHNT and CDR2 YENEEA. The ends lost 5 bases at V and 4 bases at J; junction bases unmatched: 8. The CDR3 DNA reads TGTGCCAGCAGCCAACCGCAGGGGGTTTACAATGAGCAGTTCTTC. Translating gives CASSQPQGVYNEQFF.

The chain joins TRBV7-3 to TRBJ2-3, with TRBD2 matching 9 bases. Germline V gives CDR1 SGHTA, CDR2 FQGTGA. Losses at the gene ends were 5 bases for V and 7 bases for J; bases not matched to a gene: 7. This CDR3 has 14 amino acids. The DNA for the CDR3 is TGTGCCAGCAGCAGATCCGGGACTAGCAATACGCAGTATTTT. This translates into CASSRSGTSNTQYF.

V gene TRBV19 combines with J gene TRBJ2-1; D is possibly TRBD2 (6 bases). Trimming took 4 bases from V and 7 from J, leaving 11 bases between them. This CDR3 is built from 13 residues. CDR1 and CDR2 from the germline V gene are LNHDA and SQIVND (reference sequence). CDR3 amino acids: CASSTGLENEQFF. For the CDR3, the DNA is TGTGCCAGTAGTACGGGACTGGAGAATGAGCAGTTCTTC.

This clonotype came up a few times. The rearrangement links TRBV19 to TRBJ2-5, with 7 bases lining up with TRBD1. The CDR3 is made up of 17 amino acids. V gave up 5 bases and J gave up 4 bases; unmatched junction bases: 16. CDR1 and CDR2 from the germline V gene are LNHDA and SQIVND (reference sequence). CDR3 residues: CASSLRSTGPVLETQYF. The CDR3 nucleotides are TGTGCCAGTAGTCTCCGTTCGACAGGGCCCGTTCTAGAGACCCAGTACTTC.